Described below is a single TCR beta chain sequence and its context. Its antigen remains unidentified. The CDR3 spans 14 residues. J lost 3 bases, V lost 2 bases, and 4 bases had no gene match. CDR1 is MNHEY, CDR2 SVGEGT, per germline. Researchers tagged individual cDNA molecules with unique molecular identifiers. TCRdb called the 5' RACE reads again in MiXCR, with one record for every CDR3 protein. The sample records fewer than 50,000 distinct CDR3 sequences, 5.5% to 6.5% being singletons. This specimen comes from a study of early T cells in non-severe SARS-CoV-2 infection. Study overall: The authors sequenced bulk RNA from unsorted whole blood, leaving chains unpaired. Study conclusions and caveats: VDJdb matching, biased toward anti-spike CD8 responses, missed private and CD4 specificities.

Sequencing was performed on whole blood. The chain combines TRBV6-2 or TRBV6-3 with TRBJ2-7; 7 bases fit TRBD2. The sequence was obtained from an adult who was a healthcare worker with PCR-confirmed SARS-CoV-2 infection or an uninfected control (not recorded which). The CDR3 DNA sequence: TGTGCCAGCAGTTACCGGGGGGAGAACTACGAGCAGTACTTC. It is translated as CASSYRGENYEQYF.